The 23 T cell receptor beta chains below all came from one sample that was sequenced in a study of cytomegalovirus exposure and HLA in healthy donors. The PCR contained 60 Vbeta and 13 Jbeta primers. Profiled with immunoSEQ multiplex PCR; TCRdb holds only in-frame clones, not every one. Seen here are tens of thousands of clones, about 80% observed once, and the top ten hold 1.4%. The sequenced material came from PBMCs. These receptors all come from a male donor in good health and CMV-seronegative.

V gene TRBV7-7 combines with J gene TRBJ2-3, with a possible D match to TRBD2 (6 bases). The length of the CDR3 is 16 residues. Germline-derived CDR1 and CDR2 are SSHAT and FNYEAQ (reference sequence). Deletions cut 5 bases from V and 3 bases from J, with 18 bases between. CDR3 residues: CASSPGAGRSTDTQYF. CDR3 DNA: TGTGCCAGCAGCCCTGGAGCAGGGAGGTCAACAGATACGCAGTATTTT.

Notes on this clone: Germline is not matched at one junction end, which may reflect a read error. This rearrangement joins TRBV7-7 to TRBJ2-2; no reliable D call. CDR1 SSHAT and CDR2 FNYEAQ come from the germline V gene (reference sequence). The CDR3 runs to 12 residues. The CDR3 loop reads CASSSTTGELFF. Here the CDR3 DNA reads TGTGCTAGCAGCTCCACTACCGGGGAGCTGTTTTTT.

With regard to this clone: This CDR3 is also generated by other DNA sequences in the sample. The chain combines TRBV5-1 with TRBJ2-7, with 7 bases fitting TRBD1. Germline CDR1 SGHRS, CDR2 YFSETQ. The ends lost 4 bases at V and 2 bases at J; junction bases unmatched: 9. The CDR3 is 15 amino acids. Written as DNA, the CDR3 is TGCGCCAGCAGCCTGGAAACAGGGGTTCCCTACGAGCAGTACTTC. It specifies CASSLETGVPYEQYF.

This clone was picked up one time. This sequence joins TRBV5-5 and TRBJ1-1; perhaps TRBD1 as D (5 bases). Trimming shortened V by 4 bases and J by 2 bases, and 12 bases separated the two germline ends. CDR1 SGHKS and CDR2 YYEKEE come from the germline V gene (reference sequence). The CDR3 is made up of 14 amino acids. For the CDR3, the DNA is TGTGCCAGCAGCCTCGGGGGAGTTAACACTGAAGCTTTCTTT. Translation gives CASSLGGVNTEAFF.

The genes are TRBV13 and TRBJ2-1; a possible D gene is TRBD2 (5 bases). The CDR3 extends over 15 amino acids. CDR1 PRHDT and CDR2 FYEKMQ come from the germline V gene (reference sequence). Trimming removed 7 bases from V and 8 bases from J, with 21 bases in between. The CDR3 DNA reads as TGTGCCAGCATCCGAGGGCCGGGGATCAGCGATGAGCAGTTCTTC. Translated: CASIRGPGISDEQFF.

The chain employs TRBV30 and TRBJ1-5; D remains unclear. This CDR3 is built from 11 residues. With 0 bases removed from V and 10 bases from J, the gap between germline ends came to 7 bases. Germline V gene sequence: CDR1 GTSNPN, CDR2 SVGIG (reference sequence). This chain's CDR3 is CAWSVRGPQHF. For the CDR3, the DNA is TGTGCCTGGAGTGTACGCGGACCCCAGCATTTT. The variable domain in full, with the rest retrieved from reference TRBV30 and TRBJ1-5, is SQTIHQWPATLVQPVGSPLSLECTVEGTSNPNLYWYRQAAGRGLQLLFYSVGIGQISSEVPQNLSASRPQDRQFILSSKKLLLSDSGFYLCAWSVRGPQHFGDGTRLSIL.

CDR3 region: CASSHRGDGYTF. The DNA of the CDR3 is TGCGCCAGCAGCCACAGGGGGGATGGCTACACCTTC. The chain links TRBV5-1 to TRBJ1-2; TRBD1 matches 8 bases. The CDR3 length is 12 residues. The J segment lost 6 bases and the V segment lost 4 bases, leaving 2 bases of the junction unmatched. Germline V gives CDR1 SGHRS, CDR2 YFSETQ. The whole variable domain, remainder taken from reference TRBV5-1 and TRBJ1-2, is KAGVTQTPRYLIKTRGQQVTLSCSPISGHRSVSWYQQTPGQGLQFLFEYFSETQRNKGNFPGRFSGRQFSNSRSEMNVSTLELGDSALYLCASSHRGDGYTFGSGTRLTVV.

The rearrangement links TRBV4-3 to TRBJ1-2; a possible D gene is TRBD1 (6 bases). The CDR3 length is 16 residues. With 2 bases removed from V and 4 bases from J, the gap between germline ends came to 17 bases. The germline V gene encodes CDR1 LGHNA and CDR2 YSLEER. CDR3 bases: TGCGCCAGCAGCCAAACCCCAGGGGTGGGTCTCTATGGCTACACCTTC. It translates to CASSQTPGVGLYGYTF.

This chain uses TRBV19 with TRBJ1-1, with D maybe TRBD1 (5 bases). The germline V gene has CDR1 LNHDA and CDR2 SQIVND (reference sequence). V gave up 5 bases and J gave up 7 bases, with 11 bases separating them. This CDR3 spans 12 amino acids. CDR3 region: CASSAGGIEAFF. CDR3 coding DNA: TGTGCCAGTAGTGCCGGGGGGATTGAAGCTTTCTTT.

This clone was observed a single time. The chain joins TRBV5-1 to TRBJ1-1; D is unclear. The CDR3 is 11 residues long. Germline assignment: CDR1 SGHRS and CDR2 YFSETQ. V was trimmed by 5 bases and J by 5 bases, leaving 7 bases between them. CDR3 sequence reads: CASRMETEAFF. CDR3 nucleotides: TGCGCCAGCAGAATGGAGACTGAAGCTTTCTTT.

This clone was found once. The genes are TRBV6-5 and TRBJ1-2, with D unresolved. Germline lookup yields CDR1 MNHEY and CDR2 SVGAGI. The CDR3 is 13 residues long. V was pared by 6 bases and J by 3 bases, with 11 bases between. CDR3 nucleotide sequence: TGTGCCAGCAGCCAGAAACCGTACTATGGCTACACCTTC. It yields the protein CASSQKPYYGYTF.

The chain combines TRBV5-5 with TRBJ1-1; possible D gene TRBD1, 6 bases. V lost 3 bases and J lost 8, with 11 bases in between. This CDR3 region has 12 residues. In germline, CDR1 is SGHKS, CDR2 YYEKEE (reference sequence). The DNA of the CDR3 is TGTGCCAGCAGCTCCGCAGGGGTGGAAGCTTTCTTT. As protein: CASSSAGVEAFF.

This rearrangement joins TRBV2 to TRBJ1-5; TRBD1 aligns across 8 bases. The CDR3 runs to 13 residues. Germline CDR1 is SNHLY and CDR2 is FYNNEI. Trimming took 8 bases from V and 1 from J; bases not matched to a gene: 1. The CDR3 nucleotides read TGTGCCAGCCGGACAGGGAGCAATCAGCCCCAGCATTTT. Its translation: CASRTGSNQPQHF.

This clone was seen a single time. The genes are TRBV28 and TRBJ2-1; D is possibly TRBD1 (5 bases). With 6 bases removed from V and 8 bases from J, the gap between germline ends came to 20 bases. CDR1 and CDR2 (germline): MDHEN, SYDVKM. CDR3 length: 15 residues. The CDR3 DNA is TGTGCCAGCAGCCCCCAGGGCTATTTGCTCGATGAGCAGTTCTTC. This encodes CASSPQGYLLDEQFF.

The rearrangement joins TRBV9 to TRBJ2-7; 7 nucleotides line up with TRBD1. J was trimmed by 5 bases and V by 3 bases; bases with no gene match: 8. Germline CDR1 is SGDLS and CDR2 is YYNGEE. This CDR3 is built from 14 residues. The CDR3, as DNA: TGTGCCAGCAGCGCCGGACAGGCAGGCCACGAGCAGTACTTC. This gives the protein CASSAGQAGHEQYF.

The V and J genes are TRBV10-1 and TRBJ2-1; 9 bases map to TRBD2. This CDR3 region has 19 residues. V dropped 0 bases and J dropped 4; count of bases not matched to a gene: 13. The germline V gene has CDR1 WNHNN and CDR2 SYGVQD (reference sequence). The CDR3 here is CASSESLLPTSGGYNEQFF. CDR3 bases: TGCGCCAGCAGTGAGTCGTTGTTGCCGACTAGCGGAGGTTACAATGAGCAGTTCTTC.

The chain couples TRBV5-6 to TRBJ1-1; TRBD1 matches at 9 bases. This CDR3 contains 19 residues. Trimming at V came to 0 bases and at J to 4 bases, leaving 16 bases not matched to a gene. Looked up from germline, CDR1 is SGHDT and CDR2 is YYEEEE. CDR3 amino acids: CASSLEPGQGTWESTEAFF. CDR3 nucleotide sequence: TGTGCCAGCAGCTTGGAACCGGGACAGGGAACGTGGGAGAGCACTGAAGCTTTCTTT.

Only a few counts were recorded for this clone. J is TRBJ2-7 and V is TRBV5-4, with a possible D match to TRBD1 (6 bases). The CDR3 sequence is 13 residues long. CDR1 and CDR2 (germline): SGHNT, YYREEE (reference sequence). Trimming cost V 2 bases and J 5 bases, with 11 bases left between them. Here the CDR3 reads CASSFQGTHEQYF. CDR3 DNA: TGTGCCAGCAGCTTCCAGGGGACCCACGAGCAGTACTTC.

There are a few counts of this clone. The chain couples TRBV5-1 to TRBJ1-4, with D perhaps matching TRBD1 (5 bases). V lost 0 bases, J lost 5 bases, and 8 bases lay in between. There are 14 residues in the CDR3. From germline, CDR1 is SGHRS and CDR2 YFSETQ. This CDR3 is CASSLAEGNEKLFF. The CDR3 DNA follows: TGCGCCAGCAGCTTGGCGGAGGGGAATGAAAAACTGTTTTTT.

V gene TRBV2 combines with J gene TRBJ1-1, with D unresolved. CDR3 length: 14 residues. Per the germline V gene, CDR1 is SNHLY and CDR2 is FYNNEI. Trimming pared 7 bases from V and 0 bases from J, leaving 12 bases between. The CDR3 DNA is TGTGCCAGCAAAAAGAGCGGGATGAACACTGAAGCTTTCTTT. Its protein is CASKKSGMNTEAFF.

The chain uses TRBV4-3 and TRBJ1-5; D is possibly TRBD1 (6 bases). V was shortened by 1 base and J by 6 bases, with 19 bases between the two germline ends. CDR1 and CDR2 from the germline V gene are LGHNA and YSLEER. This CDR3 is built from 17 residues. CDR3: CASSQVRGPGGSQPQHF. DNA for the CDR3: TGCGCCAGCAGCCAAGTTCGGGGGCCGGGGGGATCTCAGCCCCAGCATTTT.

CDR3 in amino acids: CASSKSPTGDTEAFF. DNA of the CDR3: TGTGCCAGCAGCAAATCCCCGACAGGGGACACTGAAGCTTTCTTT. J is TRBJ1-1 and V is TRBV5-4; the match to TRBD1 covers 8 bases. The germline V gene encodes CDR1 SGHNT and CDR2 YYREEE (reference sequence). V dropped 4 bases and J dropped 3; count of bases not matched to a gene: 8. CDR3 length: 15 amino acids.

The V and J genes are TRBV4-3 and TRBJ2-5, with unresolved D. Trimming took off 0 bases at V and 5 bases at J, with 4 bases between the two ends. CDR1 is LGHNA, CDR2 YSLEER, per germline. The CDR3 runs 12 residues. The CDR3 spells CASSQDSETQYF. In nucleotides, the CDR3 is TGCGCCAGCAGCCAAGATAGCGAGACCCAGTACTTC.